These 14 T cell receptor beta chains originate from one sample sequenced in a study of blood T cell repertoires in COVID-19 (dated by TCRdb to between 2020 and 2021). The library came from the immunoSEQ multiplex PCR assay. What TCRdb holds here is the immuneACCESS table cut down to in-frame rearrangements. Part of the clones is not present; checked against another copy, under half of the missing clones reflect an unresolved V gene, and the others are unexplained. This sample gives approximately 17,000 clones in total; 70% to 90% of them show up just once. Together, the top ten hold 49% of the sample. Source material: peripheral blood. The receptors were sampled from a human donor in a cohort sampled during active COVID-19.

The J gene is TRBJ2-1, the V gene TRBV19; 9 nucleotides agree with TRBD2. The CDR3 length is 15 residues. Germline V lookup: CDR1 LNHDA, CDR2 SQIVND (reference sequence). The V and J ends lost 3 bases and 2 bases, in that order; junction bases with no gene match: 2. The DNA of the CDR3 is TGTGCCAGTAGTATGCGCGGGGGGGCCTACAATGAGCAGTTCTTC. This codes for CASSMRGGAYNEQFF. The full variable domain, its missing parts supplied by reference TRBV19 and TRBJ2-1, is DGGITQSPKYLFRKEGQNVTLSCEQNLNHDAMYWYRQDPGQGLRLIYYSQIVNDFQKGDIAEGYSVSREKKESFPLTVTSAQKNPTAFYLCASSMRGGAYNEQFFGPGTRLTVL.

This chain uses TRBV6-2 or TRBV6-3 with TRBJ1-6, with 8 positions matching TRBD1. Germline values: CDR1 MNHEY, CDR2 SVGEGT. The ends lost 2 bases at V and 9 bases at J; junction bases unmatched: 3. The CDR3 extends over 14 amino acids. The CDR3 is CASSYDRGPSPLHF. CDR3 DNA sequence: TGTGCCAGCAGTTACGACAGGGGTCCTTCACCCCTCCACTTT.

This chain uses TRBV19 with TRBJ1-2; 7 bases align to TRBD1. The CDR3 runs to 15 residues. CDR1 LNHDA and CDR2 SQIVND come from the germline V gene (reference sequence). V lost 5 bases, J lost 8 bases, and 14 bases stayed unmatched. CDR3 bases: TGTGCCAGTAGTGTACAGACAGGGACGTTTCGGGGCTACACCTTC. Amino acids: CASSVQTGTFRGYTF.

This clone was recorded a few times. As DNA, the CDR3 is TGTGCCAGTAGTACGGGACAGCTATATGGCTACACCTTC. It specifies CASSTGQLYGYTF. The chain has TRBV19 and TRBJ1-2, with TRBD1 matching over 7 bases. This CDR3 is built from 13 residues. Germline assignment: CDR1 LNHDA and CDR2 SQIVND (reference sequence). The J segment lost 5 bases and the V segment lost 4 bases, leaving 4 bases of the junction unmatched.

The V gene is TRBV7-9, the J gene TRBJ2-4, with a tentative D call TRBD1 (5 bases). From germline, CDR1 is SEHNR and CDR2 FQNEAQ (reference sequence). The CDR3 length is 15 residues. With 2 bases removed from V and 9 bases from J, the gap between germline ends came to 17 bases. CDR3 sequence: CASSLRVDGQGIQYF. Written as DNA, the CDR3 is TGTGCCAGCAGCTTACGGGTCGACGGTCAGGGCATTCAGTACTTC.

V is TRBV7-9 and J is TRBJ2-5; 10 nucleotides align to TRBD2. Germline trimming cut 5 bases from V and 4 bases from J; bases unmatched to any gene: 10. The CDR3 covers 16 residues. Per the germline V gene, CDR1 is SEHNR and CDR2 is FQNEAQ (reference sequence). CDR3 residues: CASSTGSGGAAETQYF. CDR3 sequence (DNA): TGTGCCAGCAGCACCGGAAGCGGGGGGGCCGCAGAGACCCAGTACTTC.

This chain links TRBV24-1 with TRBJ2-2, with D perhaps matching TRBD1 (5 bases). This CDR3 region has 16 residues. CDR1 and CDR2 (germline): KGHDR, SFDVKD. V lost 2 bases, J lost 1 base, and 10 bases lay in between. CDR3 sequence (DNA): TGTGCCACCAGTGATTCAGGGATCCTGAACACCGGGGAGCTGTTTTTT. It encodes CATSDSGILNTGELFF.

The chain is built from TRBV3-1 (or the pseudogene TRBV3-2) and TRBJ2-7, with D tentatively TRBD1 (6 bases). The CDR3 is made up of 15 amino acids. The germline CDR1 and CDR2 sequences are LGHDT and YNNKEL (reference sequence). The V gene lost 3 bases and the J gene lost 0 bases, with 12 bases spanning the gap. The CDR3 DNA follows: TGTGCCAGCAGCCATAGGACAGAATGCTCCTACGAGCAGTACTTC. Translating gives CASSHRTECSYEQYF.

This clone showed up just a few times. The rearrangement joins TRBV20-1 to TRBJ1-5; perhaps TRBD1 as D (6 bases). V lost 3 bases and J lost 6, with 15 bases in between. In germline, CDR1 is DFQATT, CDR2 SNEGSKA (reference sequence). This CDR3 is 14 amino acids long. CDR3 bases: TGCAGTGCTAGTTTGGGGGGGGCGGGTCAGCCCCAGCATTTT. Translating gives CSASLGGAGQPQHF.

The chain is built from TRBV27 and TRBJ2-5, with unresolved D. This CDR3 is built from 13 residues. Trimming left V 5 bases short and J 4 bases short, with 11 bases between. The germline V gene has CDR1 MNHEY and CDR2 SMNVEV (reference sequence). DNA for the CDR3: TGTGCCAGCAGTCTCTCGGGTCGAGAGACCCAGTACTTC. Its translation is CASSLSGRETQYF.

The gene calls are TRBV6-6 and TRBJ1-2; a weak D match, TRBD1 (6 bases). Germline V gene lookup returns CDR1 MNHNY and CDR2 SVGAGI (reference sequence). Trimming took off 4 bases at V and 1 base at J, with 13 bases between the two ends. There are 15 residues in the CDR3. CDR3 nucleotide sequence: TGTGCCAGCAGTTTTGGACAGTCCCTTAACTATGGCTACACCTTC. Its protein is CASSFGQSLNYGYTF.

A single count supports this clone. The J gene is TRBJ2-3, the V gene TRBV2; D possibly corresponds to TRBD1 (6 bases). V lost 6 bases and J 0 bases, leaving 10 bases between the germline ends. Germline V gene sequence: CDR1 SNHLY, CDR2 FYNNEI. The CDR3 has 14 residues. This CDR3 reads CASSGQLSTDTQYF. The CDR3 bases are TGTGCCAGCAGCGGACAGTTAAGCACAGATACGCAGTATTTT. The full variable domain, in which reference TRBV2 and TRBJ2-3 provide the parts outside the CDR3, is EPEVTQTPSHQVTQMGQEVILRCVPISNHLYFYWYRQILGQKVEFLVSFYNNEISEKSEIFDDQFSVERPDGSNFTLKIRSTKLEDSAMYFCASSGQLSTDTQYFGPGTRLTVL.

The chain is built from TRBV6-6 and TRBJ1-5, with 8 positions matching TRBD1. This CDR3 is built from 15 residues. The trim removed 6 bases at V and 9 bases at J, leaving 13 bases unmatched. CDR1 and CDR2 from the germline V gene are MNHNY and SVGAGI (reference sequence). The CDR3 loop is CASRIDRGVVRPQHF. The CDR3 DNA reads as TGTGCCAGCAGGATAGACAGGGGAGTCGTAAGGCCCCAGCATTTT.

The rearrangement joins TRBV7-9 to TRBJ2-3, with 14 bases aligning to TRBD2. V lost 5 bases, J lost 5 bases, and 6 bases stayed unmatched. CDR1 is SEHNR and CDR2 is FQNEAQ in the germline V gene (reference sequence). The length of the CDR3 is 16 residues. CDR3 coding DNA: TGTGCCAGCAGCAAGACTAGCGGGGGGGCAGAAGATACGCAGTATTTT. Encoded protein: CASSKTSGGAEDTQYF.